This is a list of T cell receptor beta chains from one sample in a study of cytomegalovirus exposure and HLA in healthy donors. Some clones are missing from TCRdb's copy, which holds only in-frame ones; the method was immunoSEQ multiplex PCR. The table has about 220,000 clones, 65% to 85% seen once; the top ten hold 0.71%. Sequences were obtained from PBMCs. The receptors originated from a boy between 2 and 15 years old in good health and CMV-seronegative. Both conserved end residues are part of each CDR3. The order of the fields is clone size, J gene, CDR3 length, D gene, V gene, CDR3 protein, CDR3 DNA. The D gene is left open where the match is weak. Size values are once, few and many counts, or a class for expanded clones, and some rows have none.

NA TRBJ2-7 14 NA TRBV11-2 CASSFGGGSYEQYF TGTGCCAGCAGCTTTGGGGGCGGGTCCTACGAGCAGTACTTC
NA TRBJ1-2 14 NA TRBV27 CASSVLGGNYGYTF TGTGCCAGCAGCGTCCTCGGCGGCAACTATGGCTACACCTTC
NA TRBJ2-3 13 TRBD2 TRBV6-1 CAISWGGGDTQYF TGTGCCATTTCCTGGGGGGGTGGAGATACGCAGTATTTT
NA TRBJ1-5 15 NA TRBV7-2 CASSLISGSNQPQHF TGTGCCAGCAGCCTTATATCAGGGAGCAATCAGCCCCAGCATTTT
NA TRBJ2-7 16 NA TRBV5-1 CASSLAARDVSYEQYF TGCGCCAGCAGCTTGGCCGCGCGGGACGTCTCCTACGAGCAGTACTTC
NA TRBJ2-1 19 TRBD2 TRBV7-9 CASSLAKGLAGVSYNEQFF TGTGCCAGCAGCTTAGCGAAAGGACTAGCGGGGGTTTCCTACAATGAGCAGTTCTTC
NA TRBJ2-3 10 NA TRBV11-2 CAIHTDTQYF TGTGCCATCCACACAGATACGCAGTATTTT
NA TRBJ2-1 12 NA TRBV11-2 CASSSPRNEQFF TGTGCCAGCAGCTCCCCGAGGAATGAGCAGTTCTTC
NA TRBJ2-3 16 TRBD1 TRBV7-9 CASSNPRGPSTDTQYF TGTGCCAGCAGCAATCCCAGGGGGCCTAGCACAGATACGCAGTATTTT
NA TRBJ2-1 14 NA TRBV5-4 CASSWGREADEQFF TGTGCCAGCAGCTGGGGCAGGGAGGCAGATGAGCAGTTCTTC
NA TRBJ2-3 16 NA TRBV4-2 CASSQEGSLTGDTQYF TGTGCCAGCAGCCAAGAGGGCTCCCTTACAGGGGATACGCAGTATTTT
few TRBJ1-1 13 NA TRBV5-4 CASSLEGVVEAFF TGTGCCAGCAGCTTGGAAGGGGTGGTTGAAGCTTTCTTT
NA TRBJ2-7 15 TRBD1 TRBV7-9 CASSLYRDRPYEQYF TGTGCCAGCAGCTTATACCGGGACAGACCCTACGAGCAGTACTTC
NA TRBJ2-7 14 TRBD2 TRBV5-1 CASTTTSGEYEQYF TGCGCCAGCACCACTACTAGCGGGGAGTACGAGCAGTACTTC
NA TRBJ1-1 13 NA TRBV5-6 CASSLVTVGEAFF TGTGCCAGCAGCTTGGTTACAGTAGGTGAAGCTTTCTTT